This T cell receptor beta chain was retrieved from a study of OX40 agonist ivuxolimab in advanced cancers. Study-wide context: Ivuxolimab, an agonistic anti-OX40 (CD134) antibody, was given to patients.

Germline V lookup: CDR1 SEHNR, CDR2 FQNEAQ (reference sequence). V lost 2 bases and J lost 5; bases outside the gene matches: 8. The CDR3 has 15 residues. The table came from immunoSEQ multiplex PCR; TCRdb's copy has only in-frame clones and leaves some out. The table lists 55,000 to 70,000 clones, about 86% of them singletons. This TCR was recovered from an adult with an advanced solid tumor such as melanoma, head and neck, liver or kidney cancer. The rearrangement joins TRBV7-9 to TRBJ1-2; 7 bases fit TRBD1. The specimen comprised CD4+ or CD8+ T cells sorted from blood, sampled in a trial of the OX40 agonist ivuxolimab. CDR3 nucleotides: TGTGCCAGCAGCTTATATACGGACAGGAAGTATGGCTACACCTTC. This encodes CASSLYTDRKYGYTF.